This TCR beta chain was sequenced in a study of OX40 agonist ivuxolimab in advanced cancers. Concerning the study at large: Ivuxolimab was an agonistic, fully human IgG2 monoclonal antibody directed against OX40 (CD134), a costimulatory receptor. Intravenous ivuxolimab was administered to patients every 2 weeks at six dose levels: 0.01, 0.1, 0.3, 1.5, 3 and 10 mg/kg. Among the approximately 54 dose-escalation patients, some 20 had hepatocellular carcinoma, approximately 15 melanoma, 9 renal cell carcinoma and 9 head and neck cancer. In the dose-escalation cohort, approximately 80% of patients were male, and the mean age was roughly 60 years with a range of about 20 to 79. Patients were allowed to have had prior anti-PD-1, anti-PD-L1 or anti-CTLA-4 therapy, and approximately 37% of the dose-escalation patients had been treated with checkpoint inhibitors. Partial responses occurred in three dose-escalation patients, of whom one had hepatocellular carcinoma and two had cutaneous melanoma. Peripheral TCRbeta sequencing aimed to test whether ivuxolimab altered TCR sequence diversity and caused clonal T-cell expansion. The paper describes the monotherapy dose-escalation part (N of about 52 patients) of the phase I trial of ivuxolimab. Points the paper makes about the study in general: In the 0.1-3.0 mg/kg groups, partial responders were among the patients with the lowest normalized peripheral clonal expansion, particularly in CD8+ T cells. At doses of 0.1 to 3.0 mg/kg, clonal expansion of both CD4+ and CD8+ T cells in blood was seen between baseline and week 6. After ivuxolimab, CD8+ T cells had more expanded clones than CD4+ T cells on average. Low levels of normalized T-cell clonal expansion were also seen in some patients who did not respond. The antigen specificity of the peripheral T cells that underwent clonal expansion was not determined.

The trial excluded patients who had a history of autoimmune disease or were on systemic immunosuppression. In every dose cohort, peripheral blood was drawn for TCR sequencing at baseline, cycle 4 day 1, and cycle 7 day 1. The samples were taken from a phase I, first-in-human, multicenter, open-label dose-escalation trial of ivuxolimab. Adults with locally advanced or metastatic melanoma, renal cell, hepatocellular, or head and neck squamous cell carcinoma were enrolled in the trial. Before TCR sequencing, CD4+ and CD8+ T cells were separately sorted from peripheral blood. Genomic DNA was extracted from sorted cells for sequencing of the TCRbeta CDR3 region. The immunoSEQ Assay was used to sequence the TCRbeta CDR3 regions. TCRdb re-hosts the immuneACCESS table, in-frame sequences only. Its copies lack some clones; in the studies checked, an unresolved V gene accounts for under half of them, and the cause for the rest is not known. Recorded for this sample are approximately 25,000 clones; about 88% of them occurred a single time. About 30% of the sample is held by the ten biggest clonotypes.

Concerning this clone itself: The specificity of this receptor is unknown. Base qualities are missing; no much larger clone stands one base away.

Sequenced here: CD4+ or CD8+ T cells sorted from blood, sampled in a trial of the OX40 agonist ivuxolimab. The TCR sequence derives from an adult with an advanced solid tumor such as melanoma, head and neck, liver or kidney cancer.

The nucleotide sequence reads as follows: TGTGCCAGCAGCTTAAGGGACAGGGGTCCCTACGAGCAGTACTTC. Translated, it gives CASSLRDRGPYEQYF. The V gene is TRBV5-5 and the J gene is TRBJ2-7, with TRBD1 identical over 10 junction bases. Inclusive of the bounding cysteine and phenylalanine, the CDR3 is 15 residues long. Just the 45-base CDR3 DNA is kept, in frame starting at base 1. Germline trimming amounts to 2 bases on V and 2 bases on J, with 4 as the count of junction bases outside the gene matches. Reading the germline V gene (reference sequence) gives CDR1 SGHKS and CDR2 YYEKEE.